This TCR beta chain was recorded in a study of T cell changes during pregnancy in multiple sclerosis (dated by TCRdb to the late 2010s). About the investigation overall: Changes in the T cell repertoire over the course of pregnancy were examined in this study in women with multiple sclerosis.

V loses 4 bases, J loses 3 bases, and the germline ends lie 14 bases apart. CDR3 length: 15 amino acids, cysteine to phenylalanine. Here the CDR3 DNA is all that survives: 45 bases in frame from base 1. CDR1 SGHKS and CDR2 YYEKEE are derived from the germline V gene (reference sequence). Details on this clone: There is no known antigen for this receptor. One base away there is no much larger clone; base qualities are not given.

Receptors were amplified or captured by the immunoSEQ multiplex PCR assay. TCRdb re-hosts the immuneACCESS table, in-frame sequences only. Its copies lack some clones; in the studies checked, an unresolved V gene accounts for under half of them, and the cause for the rest is not known. The sample has over 60,000 clones on record, nearly 90% of them singletons. The ten largest clones add up to about 2.3% of the sample. This sequence uses TRBV5-5 and TRBJ1-5; the D gene identity is not certain. The source material was peripheral blood, sampled in the first trimester of pregnancy. The clonotype comes from a female donor with multiple sclerosis, enrolled in a pregnancy study. The sequenced DNA is TGTGCCAGCAGCCTAATGGCGGGAGACAATCAGCCCCAGCATTTT. It translates as CASSLMAGDNQPQHF.